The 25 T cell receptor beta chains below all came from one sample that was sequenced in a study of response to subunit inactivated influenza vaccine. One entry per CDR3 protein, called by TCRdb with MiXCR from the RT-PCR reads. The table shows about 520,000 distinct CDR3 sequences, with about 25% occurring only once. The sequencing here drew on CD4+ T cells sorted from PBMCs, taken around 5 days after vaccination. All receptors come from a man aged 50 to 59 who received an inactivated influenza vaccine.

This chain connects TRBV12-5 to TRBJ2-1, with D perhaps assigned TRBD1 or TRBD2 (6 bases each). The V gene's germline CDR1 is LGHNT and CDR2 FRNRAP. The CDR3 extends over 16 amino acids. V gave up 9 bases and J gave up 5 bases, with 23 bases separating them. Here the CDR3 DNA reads TGTGCTAGCGCCGGGGGAGGACTACAGGGTCACAATGAGCAGTTCTTC. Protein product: CASAGGGLQGHNEQFF.

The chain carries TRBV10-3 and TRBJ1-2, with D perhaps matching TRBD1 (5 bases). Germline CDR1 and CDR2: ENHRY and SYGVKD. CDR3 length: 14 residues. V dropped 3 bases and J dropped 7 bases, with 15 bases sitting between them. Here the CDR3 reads CAISERPGHFGYTF. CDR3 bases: TGTGCCATCAGTGAACGTCCAGGGCACTTTGGCTACACCTTC.

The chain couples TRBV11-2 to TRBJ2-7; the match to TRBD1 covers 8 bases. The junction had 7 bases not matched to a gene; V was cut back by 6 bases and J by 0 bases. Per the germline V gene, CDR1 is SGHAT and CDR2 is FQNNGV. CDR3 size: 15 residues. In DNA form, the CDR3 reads TGTGCCAGCAGGGAGGGGGACAGGAGCTCCTACGAGCAGTACTTC. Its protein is CASREGDRSSYEQYF.

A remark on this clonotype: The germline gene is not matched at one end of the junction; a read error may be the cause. CDR3 residues: CSARKGGTADF. Written as DNA, the CDR3 is TGCAGTGCTAGGAAAGGGGGCACAGCTGACTTC. The chain carries TRBV20-1 and TRBJ2-7; 7 bases match TRBD1. There are 11 residues in the CDR3. Germline V gene sequence: CDR1 DFQATT, CDR2 SNEGSKA (reference sequence).

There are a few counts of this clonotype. CDR3 DNA: TGTGCCAGCAAAAGTCAGCTCGAGATTACCTACAATGAGCAGTTCTTC. Translating it yields CASKSQLEITYNEQFF. V is TRBV27 and J is TRBJ2-1; D gene unclear. Germline assignment: CDR1 MNHEY and CDR2 SMNVEV (reference sequence). V was trimmed by 7 bases and J by 2 bases, leaving 18 bases between them. The CDR3 sequence is 16 residues long.

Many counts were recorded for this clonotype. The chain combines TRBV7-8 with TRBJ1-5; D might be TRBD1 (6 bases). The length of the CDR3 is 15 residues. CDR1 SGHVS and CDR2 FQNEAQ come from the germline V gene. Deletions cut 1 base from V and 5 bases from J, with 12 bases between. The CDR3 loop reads CASSLEGGYYQPQHF. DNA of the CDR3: TGTGCCAGCAGCTTAGAGGGGGGATATTATCAGCCCCAGCATTTT.

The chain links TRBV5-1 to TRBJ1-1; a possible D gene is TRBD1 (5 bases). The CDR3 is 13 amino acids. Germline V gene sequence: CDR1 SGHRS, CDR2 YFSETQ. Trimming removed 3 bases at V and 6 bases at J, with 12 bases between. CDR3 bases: TGCGCCAGCAGCTGGGCGGGGACCTCTGAAGCTTTCTTT. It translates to CASSWAGTSEAFF.

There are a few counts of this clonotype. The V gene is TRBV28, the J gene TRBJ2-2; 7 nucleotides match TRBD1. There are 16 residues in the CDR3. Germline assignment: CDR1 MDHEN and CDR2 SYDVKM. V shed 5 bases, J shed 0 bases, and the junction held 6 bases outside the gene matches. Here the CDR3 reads CASSRQGVSNTGELFF. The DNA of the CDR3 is TGTGCCAGCAGTAGACAGGGAGTCTCGAACACCGGGGAGCTGTTTTTT.

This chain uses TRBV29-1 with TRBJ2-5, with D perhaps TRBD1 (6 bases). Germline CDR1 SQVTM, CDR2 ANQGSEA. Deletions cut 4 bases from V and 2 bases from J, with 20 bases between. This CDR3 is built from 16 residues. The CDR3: CSVAHNPQGWQETQYF. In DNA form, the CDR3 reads TGCAGCGTTGCCCACAACCCACAGGGTTGGCAAGAGACCCAGTACTTC.

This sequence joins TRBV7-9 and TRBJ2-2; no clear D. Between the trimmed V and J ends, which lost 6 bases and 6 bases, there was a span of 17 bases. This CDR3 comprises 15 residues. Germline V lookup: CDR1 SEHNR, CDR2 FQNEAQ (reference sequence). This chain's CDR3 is CASSPWRVRAGELFF. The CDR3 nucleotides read TGTGCCAGCAGTCCATGGCGAGTAAGGGCCGGGGAGCTGTTTTTT.

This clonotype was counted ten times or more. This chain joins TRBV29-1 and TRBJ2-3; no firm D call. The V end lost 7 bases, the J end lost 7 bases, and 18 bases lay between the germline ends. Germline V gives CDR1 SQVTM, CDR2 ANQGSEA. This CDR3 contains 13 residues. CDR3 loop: CSAGDTPGYTQYF. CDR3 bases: TGCAGCGCAGGAGATACCCCTGGATATACGCAGTATTTT.

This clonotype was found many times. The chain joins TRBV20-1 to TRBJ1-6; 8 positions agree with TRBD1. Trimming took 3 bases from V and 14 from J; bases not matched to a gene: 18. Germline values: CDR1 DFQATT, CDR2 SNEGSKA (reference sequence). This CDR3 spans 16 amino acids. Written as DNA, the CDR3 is TGCAGTGCTAGTGGAGCTTTACAGGGGGACCGGGAAGCCCTCCACTTT. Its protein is CSASGALQGDREALHF.

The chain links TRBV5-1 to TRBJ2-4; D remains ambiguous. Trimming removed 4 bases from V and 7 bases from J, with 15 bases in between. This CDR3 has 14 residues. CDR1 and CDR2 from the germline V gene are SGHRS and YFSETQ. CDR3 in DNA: TGCGCCAGCAGCGAAGGCTCGTCGCGGAACATTCAGTACTTC. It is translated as CASSEGSSRNIQYF.

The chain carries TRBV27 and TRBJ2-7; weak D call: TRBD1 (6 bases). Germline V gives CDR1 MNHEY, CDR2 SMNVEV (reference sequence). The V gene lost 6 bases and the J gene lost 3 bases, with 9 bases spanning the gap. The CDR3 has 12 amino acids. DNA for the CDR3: TGTGCCAGCAGAAGGACAGTCTACGAGCAGTACTTC. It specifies CASRRTVYEQYF.

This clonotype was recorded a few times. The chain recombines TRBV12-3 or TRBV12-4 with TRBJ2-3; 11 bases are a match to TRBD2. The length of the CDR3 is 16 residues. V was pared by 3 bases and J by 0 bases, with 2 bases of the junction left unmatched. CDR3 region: CASSFASGGSTDTQYF. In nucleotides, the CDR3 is TGTGCCAGCAGTTTCGCTAGCGGGGGGAGCACAGATACGCAGTATTTT.

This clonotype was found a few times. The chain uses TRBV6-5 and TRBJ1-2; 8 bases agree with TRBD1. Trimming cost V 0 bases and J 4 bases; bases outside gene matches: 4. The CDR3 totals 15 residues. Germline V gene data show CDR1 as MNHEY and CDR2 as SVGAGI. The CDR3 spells CASSYSGQGPYGYTF. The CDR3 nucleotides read TGTGCCAGCAGTTACTCAGGACAGGGACCCTATGGCTACACCTTC.

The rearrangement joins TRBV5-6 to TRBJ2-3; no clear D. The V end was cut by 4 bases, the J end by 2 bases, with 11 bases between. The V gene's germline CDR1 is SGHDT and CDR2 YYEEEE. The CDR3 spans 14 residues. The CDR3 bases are TGTGCCAGCAGCCCCTCGGCTAACACAGATACGCAGTATTTT. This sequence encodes CASSPSANTDTQYF.

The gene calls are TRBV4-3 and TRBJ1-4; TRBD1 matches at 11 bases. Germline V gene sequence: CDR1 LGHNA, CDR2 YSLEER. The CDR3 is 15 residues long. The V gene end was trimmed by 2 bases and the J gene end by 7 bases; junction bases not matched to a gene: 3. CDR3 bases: TGCGCCAGCAGCCAATCCGGGACAGGGGGTGAAAAACTGTTTTTT. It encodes CASSQSGTGGEKLFF.

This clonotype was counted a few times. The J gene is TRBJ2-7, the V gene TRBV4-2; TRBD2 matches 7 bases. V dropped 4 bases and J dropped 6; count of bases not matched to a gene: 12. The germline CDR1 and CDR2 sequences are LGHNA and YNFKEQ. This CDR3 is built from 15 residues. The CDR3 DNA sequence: TGTGCCAGCAGCCCTTCCGTGGGAGGGCCGGGCGAGCAGTACTTC. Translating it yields CASSPSVGGPGEQYF.

CDR3 amino acids: CASSFQRGARGETQYF. The CDR3 coding sequence is TGTGCCAGCAGCTTCCAGCGGGGGGCCCGAGGGGAGACCCAGTACTTC. The genes are TRBV11-2 and TRBJ2-5; 9 bases are shared with TRBD2. There are 16 residues in the CDR3. Looked up from germline, CDR1 is SGHAT and CDR2 is FQNNGV. Trimming removed 3 bases from V and 5 bases from J; junction bases left unmatched: 10. Full variable domain (missing parts from reference TRBV11-2 and TRBJ2-5): EAGVAQSPRYKIIEKRQSVAFWCNPISGHATLYWYQQILGQGPKLLIQFQNNGVVDDSQLPKDRFSAERLKGVDSTLKIQPAKLEDSAVYLCASSFQRGARGETQYFGPGTRLLVL.

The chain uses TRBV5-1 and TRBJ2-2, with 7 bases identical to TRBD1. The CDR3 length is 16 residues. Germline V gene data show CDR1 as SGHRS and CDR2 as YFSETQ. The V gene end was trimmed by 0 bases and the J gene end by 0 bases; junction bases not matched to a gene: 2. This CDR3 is CASSLDGQANTGELFF. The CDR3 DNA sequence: TGCGCCAGCAGCTTGGATGGACAGGCGAACACCGGGGAGCTGTTTTTT.

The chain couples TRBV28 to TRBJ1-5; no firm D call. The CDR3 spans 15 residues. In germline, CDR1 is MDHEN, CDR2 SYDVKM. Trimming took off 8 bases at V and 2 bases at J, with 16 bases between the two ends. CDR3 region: CASSRSRQGNQPQHF. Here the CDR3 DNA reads TGTGCCAGCTCCAGGAGCCGCCAGGGCAATCAGCCCCAGCATTTT.

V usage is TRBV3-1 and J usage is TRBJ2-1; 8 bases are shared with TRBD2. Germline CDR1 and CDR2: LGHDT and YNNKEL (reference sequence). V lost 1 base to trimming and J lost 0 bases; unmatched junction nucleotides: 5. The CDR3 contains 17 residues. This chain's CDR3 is CASSQGGGGSSYNEQFF. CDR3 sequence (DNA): TGTGCCAGCAGCCAAGGTGGCGGGGGGAGCTCCTACAATGAGCAGTTCTTC.

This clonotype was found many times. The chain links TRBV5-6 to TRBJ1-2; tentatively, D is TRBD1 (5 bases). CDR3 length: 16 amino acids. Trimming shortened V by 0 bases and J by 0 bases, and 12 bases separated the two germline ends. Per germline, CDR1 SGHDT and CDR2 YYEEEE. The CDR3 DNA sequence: TGTGCCAGCAGCTTGGCCAATGGGGGGACTAACTATGGCTACACCTTC. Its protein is CASSLANGGTNYGYTF.

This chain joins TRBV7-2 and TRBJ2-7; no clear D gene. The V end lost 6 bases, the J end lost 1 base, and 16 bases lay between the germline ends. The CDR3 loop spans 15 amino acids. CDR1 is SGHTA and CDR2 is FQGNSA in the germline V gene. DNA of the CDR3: TGTGCCAGCAGAGTCGGGCCCCAGGAGTCCTACGAGCAGTACTTC. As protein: CASRVGPQESYEQYF.